The subject of this entry is one TCR beta chain. The sample holds a few counts of this clonotype. Its antigen remains undetermined. No qualities accompany the bases; no much larger clone lies one base away. The data stem from a study of early T cells in non-severe SARS-CoV-2 infection (TCRdb year 2021). Some background on the complete study: Because TCR sequencing relied on bulk RNA taken from unsorted whole blood, pairing of alpha and beta chains was not possible.

The CDR3 runs 14 residues from the cysteine to the phenylalanine. Just CDR3 DNA is preserved here, 42 bases in frame from base 1. Cut back by 2 bases and 4 bases, the V and J ends lie 11 bases apart. CDR1 and CDR2, per the germline V gene, are KGHSH and LQKENI. Receptor libraries were prepared by 5' RACE. Sequencing used a NextSeq 500. Unique molecular identifiers were attached to individual cDNA molecules in the TCR library protocol so that sequencing error and PCR bias could be corrected. Both TCR alpha and beta chains were sequenced, and tight co-correlation was observed between alpha and beta sequence abundances in each sample. Processing in the source paper ran as follows. V gene, J gene and CDR3 annotation of TCR sequences was performed with Decombinator V4. Expanded TCRs were defined as changing significantly between any two time points under a Poisson model with p below 0.0001. TCR abundances were normalised to the total number of TCRs sequenced in each sample and reported as counts per million. TRAV1-2 paired with TRAJ12, TRAJ20 or TRAJ33 defined MAIT TCRs, while TRAV10 paired with TRAJ18 defined iNKT TCRs. VDJdb, accessed 1 November 2021, was searched for CMV, EBV and SARS-CoV-2 annotated TCRs, excluding TCRs annotated for multiple antigens. TCRdb reprocessed the public reads (quality trimming at Q25 with fastp, clone calling with MiXCR) and kept in-frame beta chains. CDR3 protein sequences are deduplicated, and each keeps its most common genes and DNA. Clone size and V and J calls follow TCRdb, not the original study. Here the sample has about 49,000 distinct CDR3 sequences; 12% occur a single time. 9.1% of the sample belongs to the ten largest clones.

Broader findings and caveats from the paper: Matching against VDJdb was skewed toward anti-spike CD8 responses, likely underestimated virus-specific expansions, and missed private and CD4 specificities.

A case-control design nested within a healthcare worker cohort in London, UK, was used, with weekly nasopharyngeal swab PCR tests and blood sampling performed. Healthcare workers were recruited during the week of the UK lockdown, between 23 and 31 March 2020, and followed weekly for up to 16 weeks. Sequences were obtained from whole blood. Recombination linked TRBV18 to TRBJ1-2, with no D gene named confidently. This clonotype was obtained from an adult who was a healthcare worker with PCR-confirmed SARS-CoV-2 infection or an uninfected control (not recorded which). DNA sequence: TGTGCCAGCTCACCAGAGGGTATCGCCTATGGCTACACCTTC. This yields the protein CASSPEGIAYGYTF.